These 20 T cell receptor beta chains originate from one sample sequenced in a study of blood T cell repertoires in COVID-19. Some clones are missing from TCRdb's copy, which holds only in-frame ones; the method was immunoSEQ multiplex PCR. The table records over 200,000 clones, less than 85% of them present only once. The source material was PBMCs or T cells enriched from blood (not recorded which). The receptors originated from a man in his 60s who had recovered from COVID-19.

This chain connects TRBV27 to TRBJ2-2, with D possibly matching TRBD2 (6 bases). Germline CDR1 reads MNHEY; CDR2 reads SMNVEV (reference sequence). This CDR3 region has 17 residues. The V and J ends lost 0 bases and 6 bases respectively, with 17 bases between them. This CDR3 reads CASSLSVWGREAGELFF. CDR3 nucleotide sequence: TGTGCCAGCAGTTTATCGGTCTGGGGCAGGGAGGCCGGGGAGCTGTTTTTT.

The CDR3 loop reads CASRQGQGGEQYF. The CDR3 DNA follows: TGTGCCAGCAGACAGGGACAGGGGGGTGAGCAGTACTTC. The rearrangement uses TRBV12-3 or TRBV12-4 and TRBJ2-7; 11 bases agree with TRBD1. After removal of 6 bases from V and 7 bases from J, the junction contained 5 bases not matched to a gene. The CDR3 consists of 13 residues.

This clone showed up just a few times. This chain uses TRBV11-2 with TRBJ2-5; 8 nucleotides align to TRBD2. Unmatched junction bases numbered 10, after V lost 2 bases and J lost 5 bases. There are 16 residues in the CDR3. CDR1 is SGHAT and CDR2 is FQNNGV in the germline V gene. The CDR3 region is CASSLQPGGVPETQYF. CDR3 DNA: TGTGCCAGCAGCTTACAACCGGGAGGGGTGCCGGAGACCCAGTACTTC.

The chain combines TRBV4-1 with TRBJ2-3; TRBD1 agrees at 11 bases. This CDR3 contains 20 residues. Germline V gene data show CDR1 as MGHRA and CDR2 as YSYEKL. J lost 5 bases, V lost 0 bases, and 16 bases had no gene match. The CDR3 DNA follows: TGCGCCAGCAGCCAAGAGGGACAGGGGGGAATTAGCGGGGGACGAGATACGCAGTATTTT. Translating it yields CASSQEGQGGISGGRDTQYF.

V gene TRBV11-3 combines with J gene TRBJ1-1; D may be TRBD1 (6 bases). The CDR3 extends over 15 amino acids. V gave up 1 base and J gave up 1 base, with 10 bases separating them. Germline loops: CDR1 SGHNT, CDR2 YENEEA. This chain's CDR3 is CASSLAGTQNTEAFF. Written as DNA, the CDR3 is TGTGCCAGCAGCTTAGCCGGGACACAGAACACTGAAGCTTTCTTT.

This clone appeared a single time. This chain connects TRBV5-8 to TRBJ2-7, with a tentative D call TRBD1 (5 bases). The CDR3 consists of 13 residues. Trimming shortened V by 1 base and J by 3 bases, and 8 bases separated the two germline ends. Germline V lookup: CDR1 SGHTS, CDR2 YDEGEE. CDR3 sequence (DNA): TGTGCCAGCAGCTTGCGACAGAGCTACGAGCAGTACTTC. Amino acids: CASSLRQSYEQYF.

The chain carries TRBV30 and TRBJ1-2, with 8 positions matching TRBD1. The V and J ends lost 4 bases and 4 bases, in that order; junction bases with no gene match: 11. The V gene's germline CDR1 is GTSNPN and CDR2 SVGIG (reference sequence). The CDR3 has 15 amino acids. CDR3 protein: CAWTVGQGAIYGYTF. DNA of the CDR3: TGTGCCTGGACCGTGGGGCAGGGGGCGATCTATGGCTACACCTTC. Using reference TRBV30 and TRBJ1-2 for the parts outside the CDR3, the full variable domain is SQTIHQWPATLVQPVGSPLSLECTVEGTSNPNLYWYRQAAGRGLQLLFYSVGIGQISSEVPQNLSASRPQDRQFILSSKKLLLSDSGFYLCAWTVGQGAIYGYTFGSGTRLTVV.

A single count supports this clone. The chain uses TRBV5-6 and TRBJ1-1; D call uncertain. CDR1 is SGHDT and CDR2 is YYEEEE in the germline V gene. This CDR3 contains 16 residues. Trimming removed 0 bases from V and 10 bases from J, with 22 bases in between. The CDR3 here is CASSLALPTSWTSAFF. CDR3 coding DNA: TGTGCCAGCAGCTTGGCCCTCCCGACAAGTTGGACTTCAGCTTTCTTT.

This sequence joins TRBV5-5 and TRBJ2-7; D may be TRBD1 (5 bases). This CDR3 has 16 residues. The V and J ends lost 4 bases and 3 bases respectively, with 20 bases between them. The germline V gene has CDR1 SGHKS and CDR2 YYEKEE (reference sequence). In DNA form, the CDR3 reads TGTGCCAGCAGCCGTAAAGGTGGGCAGGGTGGCTACGAGCAGTACTTC. Protein: CASSRKGGQGGYEQYF.

The CDR3 loop is CASSIEDRAETQYF. The CDR3, as DNA: TGTGCCAGTAGTATAGAAGACAGGGCAGAGACCCAGTACTTC. The chain employs TRBV19 and TRBJ2-5; 7 bases agree with TRBD1. The CDR3 is made up of 14 amino acids. The germline V gene has CDR1 LNHDA and CDR2 SQIVND (reference sequence). V shed 0 bases and J 4 bases; nucleotides not matched to a gene: 2.

The chain employs TRBV28 and TRBJ2-7; D gene unclear. The germline V gene encodes CDR1 MDHEN and CDR2 SYDVKM. V dropped 6 bases and J dropped 4 bases, with 7 bases sitting between them. The CDR3 extends over 11 amino acids. The CDR3 loop is CASSPRYEQYF. CDR3 coding DNA: TGTGCCAGCAGCCCCAGATACGAGCAGTACTTC.

This chain links TRBV2 with TRBJ2-5, with 7 bases fitting TRBD1. V trimming: 3 bases; J trimming: 5 bases; junction bases outside the gene matches: 9. The CDR3 length is 15 residues. Germline CDR1 SNHLY, CDR2 FYNNEI. This CDR3 reads CASSDGTVDSETQYF. In DNA form, the CDR3 reads TGTGCCAGCAGTGACGGGACAGTCGATTCGGAGACCCAGTACTTC. Drawing the rest from reference TRBV2 and TRBJ2-5, the complete variable domain is EPEVTQTPSHQVTQMGQEVILRCVPISNHLYFYWYRQILGQKVEFLVSFYNNEISEKSEIFDDQFSVERPDGSNFTLKIRSTKLEDSAMYFCASSDGTVDSETQYFGPGTRLLVL.

The V gene is TRBV6-2 or TRBV6-3, the J gene TRBJ2-5; D not resolved. Trimming cost V 2 bases and J 7 bases, with 14 bases left between them. The CDR3 extends over 14 amino acids. CDR1 and CDR2 (germline): MNHEY, SVGEGT. The CDR3 sequence: CASSYAAVAGTQYF. In DNA, the CDR3 is TGTGCCAGCAGTTACGCGGCAGTGGCCGGGACCCAGTACTTC.

V gene TRBV29-1 combines with J gene TRBJ1-2; 9 bases match TRBD1. J lost 5 bases, V lost 3 bases, and 10 bases had no gene match. Germline loops: CDR1 SQVTM, CDR2 ANQGSEA. The CDR3 contains 15 residues. The CDR3 sequence is CSVDPGTGSLYGYTF. In DNA form, the CDR3 reads TGCAGCGTTGACCCCGGGACAGGGAGTTTATATGGCTACACCTTC.

This chain uses TRBV4-2 with TRBJ1-2, with a tentative D call TRBD1 (5 bases). The CDR3 has 16 residues. Germline CDR1 is LGHNA and CDR2 is YNFKEQ. With 2 bases removed from V and 4 bases from J, the gap between germline ends came to 17 bases. CDR3 bases: TGTGCCAGCAGCCAACCGTCGAGTACAGGCCTCTATGGCTACACCTTC. Its protein product is CASSQPSSTGLYGYTF.

This rearrangement joins TRBV15 to TRBJ1-1, with D possibly matching TRBD1 (6 bases). The CDR3 extends over 15 amino acids. Trimming shortened V by 0 bases and J by 4 bases, and 12 bases separated the two germline ends. Germline V gives CDR1 LNHNV, CDR2 YYDKDF (reference sequence). The CDR3 DNA reads TGTGCCACCAGCAGAGATACAGGGCTAGGCACTGAAGCTTTCTTT. Encoded protein: CATSRDTGLGTEAFF.

In its sample, this clone was seen once. This chain connects TRBV18 to TRBJ1-1; D uncertain. This CDR3 region has 15 residues. CDR1 and CDR2 from the germline V gene are KGHSH and LQKENI. Trimming removed 0 bases at V and 1 base at J, with 9 bases between. The CDR3, as DNA: TGTGCCAGCTCACCACCGGGCAGTAAGAACACTGAAGCTTTCTTT. Translation gives CASSPPGSKNTEAFF.

The chain carries TRBV19 and TRBJ1-4; 10 positions match TRBD1. The V gene end was trimmed by 8 bases and the J gene end by 7 bases; junction bases not matched to a gene: 10. The germline gives CDR1 LNHDA, CDR2 SQIVND (reference sequence). The CDR3 consists of 15 residues. The CDR3 loop is CASRARQGAIEKLFF. The CDR3 DNA is TGTGCCAGTCGCGCCCGACAGGGGGCCATTGAAAAACTGTTTTTT.

The V gene is TRBV7-9, the J gene TRBJ2-2; a possible D gene is TRBD2 (7 bases). V shed 5 bases and J shed 4 bases, with 17 bases lying between them. Germline V gene data show CDR1 as SEHNR and CDR2 as FQNEAQ (reference sequence). CDR3 size: 16 residues. The CDR3 DNA is TGTGCCAGCAGCCTCCTGGGGGGGGCGGCCACCGGGGAGCTGTTTTTT. It encodes CASSLLGGAATGELFF.

The genes are TRBV25-1 and TRBJ2-2; 7 nucleotides line up with TRBD1. V was pared by 8 bases and J by 0 bases, with 6 bases of the junction left unmatched. Germline CDR1 is MGHDK and CDR2 is SYGVNS. The CDR3 contains 15 residues. CDR3 amino acids: CASGRTGTNTGELFF. The CDR3 coding sequence is TGTGCCAGCGGACGGACAGGAACGAACACCGGGGAGCTGTTTTTT. Combining the CDR3 with reference TRBV25-1 and TRBJ2-2 gives the whole variable domain EADIYQTPRYLVIGTGKKITLECSQTMGHDKMYWYQQDPGMELHLIHYSYGVNSTEKGDLSSESTVSRIRTEHFPLTLESARPSHTSQYLCASGRTGTNTGELFFGEGSRLTVL.